Listed here are 26 T cell receptor beta chains from one sample, sequenced in a study of blood T cells in healthy people across ages (dated by TCRdb to 2014 to 2015). Receptors were amplified or captured by 5' RACE. Instrument used: Illumina HiSeq 2500. A second roughly 6 to 12 cycle PCR used a sample-barcoded 5' primer and a J-beta primer mix. TCRdb cleaned the public reads at Q25 with fastp, built clones with MiXCR and kept in-frame beta chains. Rows merge per CDR3 protein into single entries with the most common DNA and genes. Within this sample are 650,000 to 1,000,000 distinct CDR3 sequences, with about 34% of them counted one time only. Approximately 12% of the sample goes to the ten largest clones. Sequencing input: blood. Receptor source: a man aged 18-30 years in good health.

The V gene is TRBV10-3, the J gene TRBJ2-1, with D possibly matching TRBD2 (7 bases). Between the trimmed V and J ends, which lost 10 bases and 4 bases, there was a span of 17 bases. Per germline, CDR1 ENHRY and CDR2 SYGVKD. The CDR3 loop spans 14 amino acids. Written as DNA, the CDR3 is TGTGCCACCCACGAGGGGGGGGGATACAATGAGCAGTTCTTC. This translates into CATHEGGGYNEQFF.

The rearrangement links TRBV4-1 to TRBJ1-5; the match to TRBD1 covers 7 bases. The V gene's germline CDR1 is MGHRA and CDR2 YSYEKL. The CDR3 is 16 amino acids. With 2 bases clipped from V and 1 base from J, the junction kept 5 bases outside the gene matches. The CDR3 DNA reads as TGCGCCAGCAGCCAATCCCCGGGACAGAGCAATCAGCCCCAGCATTTT. This gives the protein CASSQSPGQSNQPQHF.

This clonotype was picked up a small number of times. The gene calls are TRBV6-6 and TRBJ1-2, with D unclear. The ends were cut back, 5 bases at V and 4 bases at J, with 14 bases in the middle. CDR3 length equals 14 residues. Germline CDR1 MNHNY, CDR2 SVGAGI (reference sequence). The CDR3 region is CASSDLPDSYGYTF. Written as DNA, the CDR3 is TGTGCCAGCAGTGATCTTCCTGACTCCTATGGCTACACCTTC.

In its sample, this clonotype was seen a few times. V and J are TRBV12-3 or TRBV12-4 and TRBJ2-3, with D tentatively TRBD1 (5 bases). Trimming removed 6 bases from V and 6 bases from J, with 10 bases in between. The CDR3 is 12 residues long. The CDR3 sequence is CASRGHRDTQYF. As DNA, the CDR3 is TGTGCCAGCAGGGGCCACAGGGATACGCAGTATTTT.

This clonotype has at least ten counts. In DNA, the CDR3 is TGCAGTGCTAGAGATATCGGGGCAGGGGGCGTCCCCACTAGCACAGATACGCAGTATTTT. Translating gives CSARDIGAGGVPTSTDTQYF. The gene calls are TRBV20-1 and TRBJ2-3; 8 positions match TRBD1. CDR3 length equals 20 residues. The V gene end was trimmed by 0 bases and the J gene end by 0 bases; junction bases not matched to a gene: 17. Germline V gives CDR1 DFQATT, CDR2 SNEGSKA (reference sequence).

V usage is TRBV7-2 and J usage is TRBJ1-1; possibly TRBD1 for D (5 bases). The CDR3 length is 14 residues. The V and J ends lost 4 bases and 1 base respectively, with 10 bases between them. CDR1 and CDR2 (germline): SGHTA, FQGNSA. This CDR3 reads CASSSGHANTEAFF. The CDR3 DNA is TGTGCCAGCAGCTCCGGACACGCGAACACTGAAGCTTTCTTT.

This clonotype was detected a few times. The chain carries TRBV29-1 and TRBJ1-2; D unclear. Germline CDR1 SQVTM, CDR2 ANQGSEA. Trimming removed 2 bases at V and 8 bases at J, with 9 bases between. The CDR3 extends over 11 amino acids. The CDR3 sequence is CSVENLEGYTF. In nucleotides, the CDR3 is TGCAGCGTTGAAAATCTTGAGGGCTACACCTTC.

The genes are TRBV27 and TRBJ1-1; D is ambiguous. CDR3 size: 13 residues. The V end lost 5 bases, the J end lost 1 base, and 8 bases lay between the germline ends. The germline V gene has CDR1 MNHEY and CDR2 SMNVEV (reference sequence). CDR3 DNA: TGTGCCAGCAGTGTGAGACAGAACACTGAAGCTTTCTTT. This translates into CASSVRQNTEAFF.

In the case of this clonotype: The limits of the CDR3 on the DNA are not certain, so only TCRdb's listed CDR3 is given. The chain has TRBV28 and TRBJ1-2; TRBD1 is taken as the D call from the table, unchecked against the DNA. The CDR3 spans 13 residues, counting both ends. Germline V gene sequence: CDR1 MDHEN, CDR2 SYDVKM. The CDR3 sequence: CASSPSWGYGNTF.

The chain carries TRBV5-1 and TRBJ1-1, with D perhaps matching TRBD1 (6 bases). The V gene lost 3 bases and the J gene lost 2 bases, with 11 bases spanning the gap. This CDR3 comprises 14 residues. The germline V gene has CDR1 SGHRS and CDR2 YFSETQ. Written as DNA, the CDR3 is TGCGCCAGCAGCTCAAACAGGGCTAACACTGAAGCTTTCTTT. Translating gives CASSSNRANTEAFF.

This clonotype was found a few times. The chain combines TRBV18 with TRBJ2-6; 12 bases fit TRBD1. The J segment lost 0 bases and the V segment lost 3 bases, leaving 3 bases of the junction unmatched. CDR3 length: 18 residues. Germline V gene sequence: CDR1 KGHSH, CDR2 LQKENI. The CDR3 sequence: CASSPGQGASSGANVLTF. The DNA for the CDR3 is TGTGCCAGCTCACCGGGACAGGGGGCCTCCTCTGGGGCCAACGTCCTGACTTTC.

This clonotype was observed many times. The chain joins TRBV6-5 to TRBJ1-2; 7 bases agree with TRBD1. After removal of 4 bases from V and 3 bases from J, the junction contained 2 bases not matched to a gene. This CDR3 is built from 13 residues. From germline, CDR1 is MNHEY and CDR2 SVGAGI. Here the CDR3 reads CASSWDRDYGYTF. CDR3 nucleotides: TGTGCCAGCAGTTGGGACAGAGACTATGGCTACACCTTC.

This chain uses TRBV2 with TRBJ1-1; 9 bases align to TRBD1. V trimming: 7 bases; J trimming: 1 base; junction bases outside the gene matches: 4. CDR3 size: 14 residues. Germline V gives CDR1 SNHLY, CDR2 FYNNEI. DNA of the CDR3: TGTGCCAGCACTGGACAGGGGTCGAACACTGAAGCTTTCTTT. It is translated as CASTGQGSNTEAFF.

The rearrangement links TRBV20-1 to TRBJ1-1; D call uncertain. With 0 bases removed from V and 3 bases from J, the gap between germline ends came to 17 bases. Germline loops: CDR1 DFQATT, CDR2 SNEGSKA (reference sequence). The CDR3 contains 16 residues. The CDR3 protein is CSARDKLRELHTEAFF. The CDR3 DNA follows: TGCAGTGCTAGAGATAAGTTGCGGGAGCTCCACACTGAAGCTTTCTTT.

This clonotype was counted only a few times. A read error may produce the germline difference seen at one junction end. The genes are TRBV10-3 and TRBJ2-7; TRBD1 is a possible D gene (5 bases). The CDR3 covers 16 residues. CDR1 is ENHRY, CDR2 SYGVKD, per germline. CDR3 DNA: TGTGCCATCGGTGAGAAAGCGACCTCGTCAGGGTACGAGCAGTACTTC. The encoded protein is CAIGEKATSSGYEQYF.

The rearrangement uses TRBV27 and TRBJ1-5, with D tentatively TRBD1 (6 bases). Germline values: CDR1 MNHEY, CDR2 SMNVEV (reference sequence). V gave up 6 bases and J gave up 1 base, with 13 bases separating them. This CDR3 is 15 amino acids long. The chain's CDR3 is CASRKQGRSNQPQHF. CDR3 DNA: TGTGCCAGCAGAAAACAGGGTAGAAGCAATCAGCCCCAGCATTTT.

The chain is built from TRBV20-1 and TRBJ1-2; TRBD1 matches at 7 bases. J gave up 4 bases and V 3 bases, and 5 bases lay outside the gene matches. Germline V CDR1 and CDR2: DFQATT, SNEGSKA (reference sequence). This CDR3 has 13 residues. CDR3 nucleotides: TGCAGTGCTAGGAGGGACAGCGGCTATGGCTACACCTTC. This sequence encodes CSARRDSGYGYTF.

Concerning this clonotype: One end of the junction does not line up with germline, which may come from a read error. The rearrangement links TRBV6-2 or TRBV6-3 to TRBJ2-7; tentatively, D is TRBD1 (6 bases). The CDR3 sequence is 13 residues long. Germline lookup yields CDR1 MNHEY and CDR2 SVGEGT. The CDR3, as DNA: TGTACCAGCAGTTCCCCCAGGGGCAACGAGCAGTACTTC. The encoded protein is CTSSSPRGNEQYF.

This rearrangement joins TRBV7-2 to TRBJ1-6; the D gene is possibly TRBD1 (5 bases). CDR1 SGHTA and CDR2 FQGNSA come from the germline V gene. Trimming stripped 5 bases from V and 0 bases from J, with 11 bases between. This CDR3 has 16 residues. The CDR3 reads CASSGGASSYNSPLHF. In nucleotides, the CDR3 is TGTGCCAGCAGCGGCGGGGCGAGCTCCTATAATTCACCCCTCCACTTT.

The chain employs TRBV7-9 and TRBJ2-1; D gene uncertain. The CDR3 is 15 amino acids. Germline loops: CDR1 SEHNR, CDR2 FQNEAQ (reference sequence). Trimming cost V 3 bases and J 4 bases, with 13 bases left between them. The CDR3 bases are TGTGCCAGCAGCTTGCGGTACACTGGGTACAATGAGCAGTTCTTC. It encodes CASSLRYTGYNEQFF.

This clonotype has at least ten counts. The rearrangement links TRBV5-1 to TRBJ1-2; D not resolved. V was cut by 4 bases and J by 3 bases, with 13 bases left in between. This CDR3 has 14 residues. CDR1 is SGHRS and CDR2 is YFSETQ in the germline V gene. In DNA, the CDR3 is TGCGCCAGCAGCGAGGGTACGAACGACTATGGCTACACCTTC. Translating gives CASSEGTNDYGYTF.

This clonotype was recorded a few times. The CDR3 here is CASSYGTGSYGYTF. The DNA of the CDR3 is TGTGCCAGCAGTTACGGGACAGGATCCTATGGCTACACCTTC. This chain links TRBV6-6 with TRBJ1-2; 8 nucleotides line up with TRBD1. The ends lost 2 bases at V and 4 bases at J; junction bases unmatched: 3. In germline, CDR1 is MNHNY, CDR2 SVGAGI (reference sequence). The CDR3 runs to 14 residues.

The chain couples TRBV2 to TRBJ1-5; D call uncertain. Germline-derived CDR1 and CDR2 are SNHLY and FYNNEI. The CDR3 consists of 14 residues. V dropped 6 bases and J dropped 1 base, with 10 bases sitting between them. CDR3 amino acids: CASSPGVSNQPQHF. CDR3 sequence (DNA): TGTGCCAGCAGCCCCGGGGTCAGCAATCAGCCCCAGCATTTT.

V and J are TRBV29-1 and TRBJ1-5; D is perhaps TRBD1 (5 bases). The V end lost 4 bases, the J end lost 6 bases, and 16 bases lay between the germline ends. There are 14 residues in the CDR3. CDR1 SQVTM and CDR2 ANQGSEA come from the germline V gene. The CDR3 is CSVGARGVGQPQHF. The CDR3 DNA reads TGCAGCGTTGGGGCAAGAGGGGTTGGTCAGCCCCAGCATTTT.

This clonotype has a handful of counts. The rearrangement links TRBV7-9 to TRBJ2-3, with 7 nucleotides matching TRBD2. CDR1 and CDR2 from the germline V gene are SEHNR and FQNEAQ (reference sequence). The CDR3 sequence is 16 residues long. The V segment lost 4 bases and the J segment 0 bases; nucleotides outside the gene matches: 7. The CDR3 DNA reads as TGTGCCAGCAGCTCCCGACTAGCAGCTAGCACAGATACGCAGTATTTT. Protein product: CASSSRLAASTDTQYF.

The table lists this clonotype with a few counts. This chain connects TRBV4-3 to TRBJ1-2, with 9 bases aligning to TRBD1. V trimming: 5 bases; J trimming: 8 bases; junction bases outside the gene matches: 15. Germline-derived CDR1 and CDR2 are LGHNA and YSLEER. The length of the CDR3 is 16 residues. The CDR3 coding sequence is TGCGCCAGCAGCAGAGCCCCACAGGGGGCTAATGAAGGCTACACCTTC. Translating it yields CASSRAPQGANEGYTF.